This TCR beta chain was observed in a study of cytomegalovirus exposure and HLA in healthy donors. General study points: TCR sequences were mostly rare, though some public TCRs occurred in many donors.

The table came from immunoSEQ multiplex PCR; TCRdb's copy has only in-frame clones and leaves some out. This table holds roughly 130,000 clones, just under 90% found once. Points on this clone: Its antigen is still unknown.

The TCR comes from a man aged 25 to 40 in good health and CMV-seronegative. The sequencing input was PBMCs.

DNA of the CDR3: TGTGCCAGCTCACCAGGAGTCCAGCTTGAAGCTTTCTTT. Translating it yields CASSPGVQLEAFF. This chain joins TRBV18 and TRBJ1-1; D is unclear. CDR3 length: 13 residues. Trimming pared 2 bases from V and 7 bases from J, leaving 11 bases between. Germline V gene data show CDR1 as KGHSH and CDR2 as LQKENI.